This entry lists 5 T cell receptor beta chains sequenced from one sample in a study of CD8+ T cells in alopecia areata. TCR sequencing used cDNA made by reverse transcription of extracted RNA. The table came from immunoSEQ multiplex PCR; TCRdb's copy has only in-frame clones and leaves some out. The sample has about 180,000 clones; more than 60% are singletons. The sequences come from CD4+ T cells sorted from blood, collected at week 0. These receptors were taken from a human donor with alopecia areata.

The gene calls are TRBV6-5 and TRBJ2-2, with D possibly TRBD1 on 6 matching bases. Trimming stripped 5 bases from V and 1 base from J, with 11 bases between. The CDR3 loop spans 15 amino acids. Germline V gene data show CDR1 as MNHEY and CDR2 as SVGAGI. The CDR3 protein is CASSPKTGNTGELFF. CDR3 coding DNA: TGTGCCAGCAGTCCGAAGACAGGGAACACCGGGGAGCTGTTTTTT.

The V gene is TRBV29-1, the J gene TRBJ1-1, with TRBD1 matching 7 bases. CDR3 length: 14 residues. In germline, CDR1 is SQVTM, CDR2 ANQGSEA. Trimming cost V 6 bases and J 0 bases; bases outside gene matches: 7. This chain's CDR3 is CSVATGLMNTEAFF. Here the CDR3 DNA reads TGCAGCGTAGCGACAGGGCTCATGAACACTGAAGCTTTCTTT.

The CDR3 DNA sequence: TGTGCCAGCAGCTCAGGGGGCTACAATGAGCAGTTCTTC. Residues: CASSSGGYNEQFF. This chain links TRBV7-7 with TRBJ2-1; 7 bases are a match to TRBD1. This CDR3 has 13 amino acids. CDR1 and CDR2 from the germline V gene are SSHAT and FNYEAQ (reference sequence). V dropped 4 bases and J dropped 3; count of bases not matched to a gene: 0.

This clone has a single count. The chain joins TRBV2 to TRBJ2-1; a possible D gene is TRBD2 (5 bases). The CDR3 extends over 13 amino acids. The ends were cut back, 4 bases at V and 12 bases at J, with 16 bases in the middle. Looked up from germline, CDR1 is SNHLY and CDR2 is FYNNEI. The CDR3 loop is CASSAGGGGGQFF. CDR3 sequence (DNA): TGTGCCAGCAGTGCCGGCGGAGGTGGCGGGCAGTTCTTC.

The rearrangement joins TRBV14 to TRBJ2-3; a possible D gene is TRBD1 (5 bases). This CDR3 has 16 residues. Germline V lookup: CDR1 SGHDN, CDR2 FVKESK. The ends were cut back, 3 bases at V and 2 bases at J, with 15 bases in the middle. CDR3 residues: CASSHDKSGHTDTQYF. In nucleotides, the CDR3 is TGTGCCAGCAGCCATGACAAGTCCGGACACACAGATACGCAGTATTTT.